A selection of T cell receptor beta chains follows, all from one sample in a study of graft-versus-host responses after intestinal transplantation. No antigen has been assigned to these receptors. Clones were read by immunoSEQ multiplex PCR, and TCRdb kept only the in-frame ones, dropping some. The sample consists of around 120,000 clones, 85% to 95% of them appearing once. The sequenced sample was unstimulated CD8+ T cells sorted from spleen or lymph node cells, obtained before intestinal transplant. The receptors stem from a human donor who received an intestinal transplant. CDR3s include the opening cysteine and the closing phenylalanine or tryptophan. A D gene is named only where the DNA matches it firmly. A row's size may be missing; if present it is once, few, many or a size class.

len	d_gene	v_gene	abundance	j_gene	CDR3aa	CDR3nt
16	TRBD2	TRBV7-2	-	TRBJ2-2	CASSGRLAVSALKLFF	TGTGCCAGCAGCGGGAGACTAGCGGTGTCCGCCTTGAAGCTGTTTTTT
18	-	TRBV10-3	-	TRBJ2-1	CAIRVTKIEAPYYNEQFF	TGTGCCATCAGAGTCACGAAAATTGAAGCGCCCTACTACAATGAGCAGTTCTTC
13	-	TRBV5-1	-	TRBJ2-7	CASSLGGEYEQYF	TGCGCCAGCAGCTTGGGTGGCGAATACGAGCAGTACTTC
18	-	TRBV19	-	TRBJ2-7	CASSNHGGEALKSYEQYF	TGTGCCAGTAGTAACCATGGAGGGGAGGCCCTAAAATCCTACGAGCAGTACTTC
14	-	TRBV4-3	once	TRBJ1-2	CASSPYTENYGYTF	TGCGCCAGCAGCCCGTACACGGAAAACTATGGCTACACCTTC
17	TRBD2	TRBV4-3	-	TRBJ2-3	CASSQDGAGQRGDTQYF	TGCGCCAGCAGCCAAGACGGCGCGGGTCAGCGGGGAGATACGCAGTATTTT
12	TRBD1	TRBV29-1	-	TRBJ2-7	CSAWTGPYEQYF	TGCAGCGCCTGGACAGGCCCCTACGAGCAGTACTTC
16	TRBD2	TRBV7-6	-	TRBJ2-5	CASSPLPGLAGREQYF	TGTGCCAGCAGCCCACTCCCGGGACTAGCGGGGAGGGAGCAGTACTTC
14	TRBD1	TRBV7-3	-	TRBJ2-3	CASSSGQGADTQYF	TGTGCCAGCAGCTCGGGACAGGGGGCAGATACGCAGTATTTT
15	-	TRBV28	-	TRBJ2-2	CASTAVQGQAGELFF	TGTGCCAGCACCGCAGTCCAGGGTCAAGCCGGGGAGCTGTTTTTT
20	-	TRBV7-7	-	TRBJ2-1	CASSPGMGMAEGPYYNEQFF	TGTGCTAGCAGCCCAGGTATGGGTATGGCGGAGGGACCCTATTACAATGAGCAGTTCTTC
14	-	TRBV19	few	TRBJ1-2	CASSHLGALDGYTF	TGTGCCAGTAGTCATCTGGGAGCTCTCGATGGCTACACCTTC
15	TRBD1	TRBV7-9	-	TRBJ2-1	CASSIDRGRANEQFF	TGTGCCAGCAGCATTGACAGGGGGCGAGCCAATGAGCAGTTCTTC
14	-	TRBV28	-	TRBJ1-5	CAKGQMDSNQPQHF	TGTGCCAAAGGACAGATGGATAGCAATCAGCCCCAGCATTTT
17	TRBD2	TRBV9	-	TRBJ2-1	CASSVFSGTLAYNEQFF	TGTGCCAGCAGCGTCTTTAGCGGGACTCTAGCCTACAATGAGCAGTTCTTC
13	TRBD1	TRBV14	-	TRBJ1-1	CASSGTGYTEAFF	TGTGCCAGCAGCGGGACAGGGTACACTGAAGCTTTCTTT
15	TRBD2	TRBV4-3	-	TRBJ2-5	CASSWGSGRGETQYF	TGCGCCAGCAGTTGGGGGAGCGGGAGGGGAGAGACCCAGTACTTC
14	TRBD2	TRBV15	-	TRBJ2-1	CATRGGSSYNEQFF	TGTGCCACCAGGGGCGGGAGCTCCTACAATGAGCAGTTCTTC
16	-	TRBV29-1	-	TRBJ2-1	CSVDGSRDSIDYEQFF	TGCAGCGTTGATGGGTCCCGGGACTCTATAGACTATGAGCAGTTCTTC
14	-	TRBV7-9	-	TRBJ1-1	CASSFVSHGAEAFF	TGTGCCAGCAGCTTCGTCTCGCATGGGGCTGAAGCTTTCTTT
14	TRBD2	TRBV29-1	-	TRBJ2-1	CSAPGLAVYNEQFF	TGCAGCGCCCCCGGACTAGCGGTTTACAATGAGCAGTTCTTC
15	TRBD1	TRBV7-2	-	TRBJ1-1	CASSPSLSGGMEAFF	TGTGCCAGCAGCCCTTCCCTGTCAGGGGGCATGGAAGCTTTCTTT
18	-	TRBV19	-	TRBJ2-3	CASNDVSGETFSTDTQYF	TGTGCCAGTAATGATGTCTCAGGAGAGACCTTTAGCACAGATACGCAGTATTTT
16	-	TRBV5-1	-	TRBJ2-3	CASSSALASPTDTQYF	TGCGCCAGCAGCTCGGCGTTAGCGTCACCCACAGATACGCAGTATTTT
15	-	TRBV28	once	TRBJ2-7	CASSQQGYSSYEQYF	TGTGCCAGCAGTCAACAGGGATACAGCTCCTACGAGCAGTACTTC
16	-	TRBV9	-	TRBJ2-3	CASSVVGGYSTDTQYF	TGTGCCAGCAGCGTAGTTGGTGGGTACAGCACAGATACGCAGTATTTT
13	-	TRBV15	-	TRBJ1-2	CATSSRDPYGYTF	TGTGCCACCAGCAGCCGAGACCCCTATGGCTACACCTTC
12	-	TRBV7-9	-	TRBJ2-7	CASTAAPDEQYF	TGTGCCAGCACCGCGGCGCCGGACGAGCAGTACTTC
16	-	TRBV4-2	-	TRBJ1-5	CASSQEAGIGNQPQHF	TGTGCCAGCAGCCAAGAGGCAGGGATTGGCAATCAGCCCCAGCATTTT
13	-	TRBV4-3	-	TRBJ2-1	CASSQEGEYEQFF	TGCGCCAGCAGCCAAGAGGGAGAGTACGAGCAGTTCTTC
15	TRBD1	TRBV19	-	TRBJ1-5	CASSTTGTGDEPQHF	TGTGCCAGTAGTACGACCGGGACAGGAGACGAGCCCCAGCATTTT
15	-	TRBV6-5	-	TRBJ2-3	CASSYFLGTTDTQYF	TGTGCCAGCAGTTACTTCTTGGGGACCACAGATACGCAGTATTTT
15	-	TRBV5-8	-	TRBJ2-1	CASSLVLQGTGEQFF	TGTGCCAGCAGCTTGGTTTTACAGGGCACGGGTGAGCAGTTCTTC
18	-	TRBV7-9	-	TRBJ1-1	CASSLLPTLSAPRIEAFF	TGTGCCAGCAGCTTGTTGCCCACCTTGTCTGCACCGAGGATTGAAGCTTTCTTT
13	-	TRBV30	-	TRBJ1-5	CAWSRGENQPQHF	TGTGCCTGGAGTCGGGGGGAGAATCAGCCCCAGCATTTT
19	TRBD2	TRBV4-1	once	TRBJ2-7	CASSTRVVFSSGMIYEQYF	TGCGCCAGCAGCACTAGGGTAGTGTTCTCTAGCGGGATGATCTACGAGCAGTACTTC
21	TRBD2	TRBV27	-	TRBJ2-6	CASGGYGTSGKDSSGANVLTF	TGTGCCAGCGGGGGTTACGGGACTAGCGGGAAAGACTCCTCTGGGGCCAACGTCCTGACTTTC
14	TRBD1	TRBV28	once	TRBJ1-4	CASTMTGGVEKLFF	TGTGCCAGCACTATGACAGGGGGAGTAGAAAAACTGTTTTTT
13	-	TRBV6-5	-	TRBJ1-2	CASSIGTTYGYTF	TGTGCCAGCAGCATCGGGACGACCTATGGCTACACCTTC
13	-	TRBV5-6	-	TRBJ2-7	CASSPGGHYEQYF	TGTGCCAGCAGCCCGGGGGGACACTACGAGCAGTACTTC
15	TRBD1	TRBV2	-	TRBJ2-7	CASSEPGTGTYEQYF	TGTGCCAGCAGTGAGCCAGGGACAGGGACCTACGAGCAGTACTTC
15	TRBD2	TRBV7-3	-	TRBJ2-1	CASSLGLAGYNEQFF	TGTGCCAGCAGCTTAGGTCTAGCGGGGTACAATGAGCAGTTCTTC
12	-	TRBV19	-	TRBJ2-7	CASSRGGYEQYF	TGTGCCAGTAGTAGAGGGGGTTACGAGCAGTACTTC
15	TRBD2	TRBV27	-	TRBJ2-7	CASSLFSGSSYEQYF	TGTGCCAGCAGTTTATTTAGCGGGAGCTCCTACGAGCAGTACTTC
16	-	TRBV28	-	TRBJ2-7	CASSFAIWVESYEQYF	TGTGCCAGCAGTTTTGCTATCTGGGTAGAATCCTACGAGCAGTACTTC
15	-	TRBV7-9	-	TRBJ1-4	CASIDPGHRNEKLFF	TGTGCCAGTATTGACCCGGGACACAGAAATGAAAAACTGTTTTTT
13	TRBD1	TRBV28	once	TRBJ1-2	CASSPQGLHGYTF	TGTGCCAGCAGTCCACAGGGGCTCCATGGCTACACCTTC
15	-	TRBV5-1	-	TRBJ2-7	CASSFVGLSSYEQYF	TGCGCCAGCAGCTTCGTGGGCTTAAGCTCCTACGAGCAGTACTTC
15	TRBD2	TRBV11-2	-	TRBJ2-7	CASSPGSSGRSEQYF	TGTGCCAGCAGCCCGGGTAGTAGCGGGAGGAGCGAGCAGTACTTC
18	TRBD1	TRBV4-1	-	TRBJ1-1	CASSHPRPGRGRSTEAFF	TGCGCCAGCAGCCACCCCAGGCCCGGCAGGGGGCGAAGCACTGAAGCTTTCTTT
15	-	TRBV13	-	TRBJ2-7	CASSLASTGSYEQYF	TGTGCCAGCAGCTTAGCGTCGACAGGCTCCTACGAGCAGTACTTC
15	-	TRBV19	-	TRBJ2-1	CASKASGGSYNEQFF	TGTGCCTCTAAAGCGTCCGGGGGCTCCTACAATGAGCAGTTCTTC
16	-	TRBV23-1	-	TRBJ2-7	CASTPRTANPDYEQYF	TGCGCCAGCACCCCCCGGACGGCTAATCCGGACTACGAGCAGTACTTC
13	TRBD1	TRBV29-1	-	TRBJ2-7	CSARTGGTYEQYF	TGCAGCGCCAGGACAGGGGGTACCTACGAGCAGTACTTC
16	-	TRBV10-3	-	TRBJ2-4	CAIRTGLTADKNIQYF	TGTGCCATCAGGACCGGGCTCACGGCGGACAAAAACATTCAGTACTTC
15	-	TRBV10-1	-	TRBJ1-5	CASSEKQIPDQPQHF	TGCGCCAGCAGTGAGAAGCAGATACCGGATCAGCCCCAGCATTTT
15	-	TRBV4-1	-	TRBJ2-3	CASSRALTGTDTQYF	TGCGCCAGCAGCCGCGCTTTGACTGGCACAGATACGCAGTATTTT
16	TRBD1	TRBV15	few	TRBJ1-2	CATSRDGGQGAPGYTF	TGTGCCACCAGCAGAGATGGGGGGCAGGGGGCGCCGGGCTACACCTTC
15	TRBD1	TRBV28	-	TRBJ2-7	CASSFGDRLIYEQYF	TGTGCCAGCAGTTTCGGGGACAGGTTAATCTACGAGCAGTACTTC
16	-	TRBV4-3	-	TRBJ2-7	CASSQDRRTGSYEQYF	TGCGCCAGCAGCCAGGATAGGCGGACTGGCTCCTACGAGCAGTACTTC